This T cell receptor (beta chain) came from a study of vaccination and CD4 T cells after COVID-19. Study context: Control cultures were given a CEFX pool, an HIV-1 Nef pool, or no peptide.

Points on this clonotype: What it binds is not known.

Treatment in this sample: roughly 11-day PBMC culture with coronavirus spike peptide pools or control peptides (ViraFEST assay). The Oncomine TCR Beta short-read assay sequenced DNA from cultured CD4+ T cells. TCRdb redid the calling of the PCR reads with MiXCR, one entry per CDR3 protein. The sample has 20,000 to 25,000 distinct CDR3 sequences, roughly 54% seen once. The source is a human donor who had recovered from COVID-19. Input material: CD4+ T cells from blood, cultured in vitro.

The CDR3 coding sequence is TGTGCCAGCAGCTTAAGGTCGCCTCCAGATACGCAGTATTTT. Amino acid sequence: CASSLRSPPDTQYF. The chain joins TRBV7-9 to TRBJ2-3; D not certain. Trimming stripped 2 bases from V and 4 bases from J, with 10 bases between. Germline assignment: CDR1 SEHNR and CDR2 FQNEAQ (reference sequence). The CDR3 loop spans 14 amino acids.